The 17 T cell receptor beta chains reported below all come from one sample, sequenced in a study of T cells in localized non-small cell lung cancer. Produced via immunoSEQ multiplex PCR; TCRdb's table is partial and in-frame only. Among about 74,000 clones listed, approximately 84% were seen once. The sequencing used peripheral blood, collected before any cancer treatment. Receptor source: a female donor over 55 with stage I lung adenocarcinoma.

The chain uses TRBV5-1 and TRBJ2-1; D may correspond to TRBD1 or TRBD2 (5 bases each). Germline V gene sequence: CDR1 SGHRS, CDR2 YFSETQ. Trimming removed 0 bases from V and 7 bases from J, with 8 bases in between. The CDR3 contains 13 residues. The CDR3 reads CASSLGGENEQFF. For the CDR3, the DNA is TGCGCCAGCAGCTTGGGAGGGGAAAATGAGCAGTTCTTC. Supplemented by reference TRBV5-1 and TRBJ2-1, the full variable domain reads KAGVTQTPRYLIKTRGQQVTLSCSPISGHRSVSWYQQTPGQGLQFLFEYFSETQRNKGNFPGRFSGRQFSNSRSEMNVSTLELGDSALYLCASSLGGENEQFFGPGTRLTVL.

The chain links TRBV12-5 to TRBJ2-3; D may match TRBD1 or TRBD2 (5 bases each). Trimming left V 0 bases short and J 1 base short, with 11 bases between. Germline-derived CDR1 and CDR2 are LGHNT and FRNRAP. The CDR3 covers 16 residues. The chain's CDR3 is CASGLVLGARTDTQYF. CDR3 DNA: TGTGCTAGTGGTTTGGTACTCGGGGCTCGCACAGATACGCAGTATTTT.

The chain links TRBV11-3 to TRBJ2-1; D gene uncertain. V was trimmed by 1 base and J by 15 bases, leaving 10 bases between them. In germline, CDR1 is SGHNT, CDR2 YENEEA. The CDR3 spans 11 residues. The CDR3 loop is CASSLGARAFF. The CDR3 DNA is TGTGCCAGCAGCTTAGGTGCCCGGGCGTTCTTC.

This chain joins TRBV7-3 and TRBJ1-1; D is unresolved. Germline CDR1 reads SGHTA; CDR2 reads FQGTGA. V lost 0 bases, J lost 1 base, and 6 bases lay in between. This CDR3 contains 14 residues. The CDR3 DNA is TGTGCCAGCAGCTTAACGTCGGCGAACACTGAAGCTTTCTTT. This codes for CASSLTSANTEAFF.

The V and J genes are TRBV10-3 and TRBJ2-5, with a tentative D call TRBD2 (6 bases). Trimming left V 4 bases short and J 2 bases short, with 11 bases between. Germline CDR1 ENHRY, CDR2 SYGVKD. The CDR3 loop spans 14 amino acids. CDR3 loop: CAISAGRGQETQYF. The CDR3 nucleotides are TGTGCCATCAGTGCTGGACGGGGGCAAGAGACCCAGTACTTC.

The CDR3 DNA sequence: TGTGCCAGCTCTCCAGATACAGGGTCCACCTATGGCTACACCTTC. This sequence encodes CASSPDTGSTYGYTF. The chain is built from TRBV18 and TRBJ1-2; tentatively, D is TRBD1 (6 bases). The CDR3 contains 15 residues. Trimming shortened V by 6 bases and J by 4 bases, and 18 bases separated the two germline ends. Germline V gene lookup returns CDR1 KGHSH and CDR2 LQKENI.

CDR3 sequence (DNA): TGTGCCCCAATGGGCGTAAAGAATGCGGGGGGAACGAACACCGGGGAGCTGTTTTTT. Protein product: CAPMGVKNAGGTNTGELFF. The chain recombines TRBV10-3 with TRBJ2-2; TRBD2 matches at 8 bases. CDR1 and CDR2 from the germline V gene are ENHRY and SYGVKD. This CDR3 contains 19 residues. Trimming cost V 11 bases and J 0 bases; bases outside gene matches: 20.

Regarding this clone: Other DNA sequences within the sample encode an identical CDR3. CDR3 in DNA: TGTGCCAGCTCACAAGGACAGGGGGGGCGGCGCTACACCTTC. This gives the protein CASSQGQGGRRYTF. The rearrangement uses TRBV18 and TRBJ1-2, with 10 positions matching TRBD1. Trimming took 4 bases from V and 9 from J; bases not matched to a gene: 8. Germline V gives CDR1 KGHSH, CDR2 LQKENI. CDR3 length: 14 residues.

This sequence joins TRBV6-6 and TRBJ2-1, with TRBD2 matching over 14 bases. Trimming took 7 bases from V and 5 from J; bases not matched to a gene: 7. There are 16 residues in the CDR3. The germline gives CDR1 MNHNY, CDR2 SVGAGI (reference sequence). CDR3 loop: CASNEGLAGGHNEQFF. The CDR3 region has the DNA TGTGCCAGCAACGAAGGACTAGCGGGAGGCCACAATGAGCAGTTCTTC.

V is TRBV18 and J is TRBJ2-7; possible D gene TRBD1, 6 bases. Trimming stripped 1 base from V and 5 bases from J, with 9 bases between. The CDR3 loop spans 13 amino acids. The germline CDR1 and CDR2 sequences are KGHSH and LQKENI. The DNA for the CDR3 is TGTGCCAGCTCACCACTTCAGGGGAACGAGCAGTACTTC. It specifies CASSPLQGNEQYF.

The chain carries TRBV29-1 and TRBJ2-3, with D possibly matching TRBD2 (6 bases). The CDR3 runs to 12 residues. Trimming took off 7 bases at V and 8 bases at J, with 16 bases between the two ends. Germline V gene data show CDR1 as SQVTM and CDR2 as ANQGSEA. The CDR3 sequence is CSGTSTGGTQYF. DNA of the CDR3: TGCAGCGGTACTAGCACCGGTGGTACGCAGTATTTT.

The chain is built from TRBV15 and TRBJ1-6; maybe TRBD1 (6 bases). The CDR3 spans 17 residues. CDR1 is LNHNV, CDR2 YYDKDF, per germline (reference sequence). The germline V and J ends were trimmed by 3 bases and 5 bases, with 17 bases remaining between them. The CDR3: CATSRNRVSADNSPLHF. CDR3 nucleotides: TGTGCCACCAGCAGGAACAGGGTCTCGGCGGATAATTCACCCCTCCACTTT.

CDR3: CASSANRGKAFF. Here the CDR3 DNA reads TGTGCCAGCAGTGCAAACAGGGGGAAAGCTTTCTTT. The V gene is TRBV2, the J gene TRBJ1-1; 8 bases align to TRBD1. The germline gives CDR1 SNHLY, CDR2 FYNNEI. The CDR3 loop spans 12 amino acids. J lost 9 bases, V lost 4 bases, and 4 bases had no gene match.

The CDR3 spells CASSEYRATEAFF. The CDR3 DNA reads TGTGCCAGCAGTGAATACAGGGCAACTGAAGCTTTCTTT. This chain links TRBV6-1 with TRBJ1-1, with D possibly TRBD1 on 6 matching bases. Trimming took 2 bases from V and 5 from J, leaving 9 bases between them. Germline V lookup: CDR1 MNHNS, CDR2 SASEGT. CDR3 length equals 13 residues.

The chain carries TRBV18 and TRBJ2-6, with D maybe TRBD1 (5 bases). Between the trimmed V and J ends, which lost 3 bases and 0 bases, there was a span of 15 bases. Germline-derived CDR1 and CDR2 are KGHSH and LQKENI. CDR3 length: 18 amino acids. CDR3 DNA sequence: TGTGCCAGCTCACCCCTGGACATTACGAACTCTGGGGCCAACGTCCTGACTTTC. It specifies CASSPLDITNSGANVLTF.

The rearrangement joins TRBV13 to TRBJ2-2, with 9 nucleotides matching TRBD2. Germline trimming cut 5 bases from V and 2 bases from J; bases unmatched to any gene: 6. Germline lookup yields CDR1 PRHDT and CDR2 FYEKMQ (reference sequence). CDR3 length: 16 amino acids. The CDR3 is CASSGEREENTGELFF. CDR3 in DNA: TGTGCCAGCAGCGGTGAGCGGGAGGAAAACACCGGGGAGCTGTTTTTT.

CDR3 DNA sequence: TGTGCCGTTGGCGGTGGCTATGGCTACACCTTC. It translates to CAVGGGYGYTF. The V call is TRBV27, the J call TRBJ1-2, with no clear D. Per germline, CDR1 MNHEY and CDR2 SMNVEV (reference sequence). Trimming took 11 bases from V and 4 from J, leaving 11 bases between them. This CDR3 spans 11 amino acids.